A selection of T cell receptor beta chains follows, all from one sample in a study of TIL therapy for anti-PD-1-resistant metastatic lung cancer. Some clones are missing from TCRdb's copy, which holds only in-frame ones; the method was immunoSEQ multiplex PCR. Of 55,000 to 70,000 clones in the sample, roughly 84% are singletons; the top ten hold approximately 2.8%. This sample comprised blood, obtained at baseline. The receptors here all came from a person aged 25-79 years with non-small cell lung cancer. The CDR3 runs from the conserved cysteine through the conserved F or W. D genes are given only for firm matches. Rows give clone size only sometimes, using once, few, many, or a class for an expanded clone.

TRBV30,TRBJ2-7,.,.,CAWTDIYEQYF,TGTGCCTGGACGGACATCTACGAGCAGTACTTC
TRBV5-1,TRBJ2-3,.,.,CASSRTDPSTDTQYF,TGCGCCAGCAGCCGGACAGATCCTAGCACAGATACGCAGTATTTT
TRBV23-1,TRBJ2-7,.,TRBD1,CASRRQPGQGTYEQYF,TGCGCCAGCAGACGCCAACCGGGACAGGGGACCTACGAGCAGTACTTC
TRBV11-2,TRBJ1-6,.,TRBD1,CASSGQGTPPLHF,TGTGCCAGCAGTGGACAGGGGACGCCACCCCTCCACTTT
TRBV12-3/TRBV12-4,TRBJ2-7,.,.,CASSLAGGREQYF,TGTGCCAGCAGTTTAGCGGGGGGCCGCGAGCAGTACTTC
TRBV5-1,TRBJ2-5,.,TRBD2,CASSVTSGIQETQYF,TGCGCCAGCAGCGTGACTAGCGGGATACAAGAGACCCAGTACTTC
TRBV27,TRBJ2-1,.,TRBD2,CASSFGTSGYNEQFF,TGTGCCAGCAGTTTCGGGACTAGCGGTTACAATGAGCAGTTCTTC
TRBV5-1,TRBJ2-5,.,.,CASSLSPSGLETQYF,TGCGCCAGCAGCTTATCTCCCTCGGGTTTAGAGACCCAGTACTTC
TRBV18,TRBJ2-6,.,.,CASSPNGPGANVLTF,TGTGCCAGCTCACCAAACGGCCCCGGGGCCAACGTCCTGACTTTC
TRBV5-1,TRBJ2-2,.,TRBD1,CASSLQGANTGELFF,TGCGCCAGCAGCTTACAGGGGGCGAACACCGGGGAGCTGTTTTTT
TRBV28,TRBJ2-4,few,.,CATTLQAKNIQYF,TGTGCCACTACGCTCCAAGCCAAAAACATTCAGTACTTC
TRBV21-1,TRBJ1-1,.,.,CASSKRSLSIRDSNTEAFF,TGTGCCAGCAGCAAACGTAGCCTTTCAATTCGGGACAGTAACACTGAAGCTTTCTTT
TRBV6-5,TRBJ2-7,.,.,CASMGRGSYEQYF,TGTGCCAGCATGGGCAGGGGCTCCTACGAGCAGTACTTC
TRBV19,TRBJ1-5,.,.,CASSIVRQAVNQPQHF,TGTGCCAGTAGTATCGTCAGACAGGCGGTAAATCAGCCCCAGCATTTT
TRBV6-5,TRBJ1-5,.,.,CASANWDIQGQPQHF,TGTGCCAGCGCAAACTGGGACATCCAAGGGCAGCCCCAGCATTTT
TRBV28,TRBJ2-5,.,TRBD2,CASGTSGRDQETQYF,TGTGCCAGCGGGACTAGCGGGAGGGACCAAGAGACCCAGTACTTC
TRBV5-1,TRBJ2-3,.,TRBD2,CASSSSPAAGGSTDTQYF,TGCGCCAGCAGCTCCAGTCCAGCAGCGGGAGGTAGCACAGATACGCAGTATTTT
TRBV6-2/TRBV6-3,TRBJ1-5,.,.,CASSYDGSQPQHF,TGTGCCAGCAGTTATGACGGGAGTCAGCCCCAGCATTTT
TRBV5-6,TRBJ2-3,.,.,CASSLAGSTDTQYF,TGTGCCAGCAGCTTGGCCGGCAGCACAGATACGCAGTATTTT
TRBV18,TRBJ1-1,.,.,CASSTQTSEAFF,TGTGCCAGCTCAACACAGACTTCTGAAGCTTTCTTT
TRBV19,TRBJ2-3,.,.,CASSPGGPDTQYF,TGTGCCAGTAGTCCGGGGGGCCCAGATACGCAGTATTTT
TRBV9,TRBJ1-2,.,TRBD1,CASSPDKGQDGYTF,TGTGCCAGCAGCCCCGATAAGGGACAGGATGGCTACACCTTC